This T cell receptor beta chain was captured by sequencing in a study of cytomegalovirus exposure and HLA in healthy donors. V lost 4 bases to trimming and J lost 2 bases, with 9 bases between them. The CDR3 extends over 14 amino acids. Per the germline V gene, CDR1 is SGHNT and CDR2 is YYREEE (reference sequence). As for this clone: Its specificity is unknown.

Findings and caveats of the study: A later analysis reportedly identified an Asian-associated ancestry cluster as carrying fewer N-insertions than the roughly 670-donor mean. Associated with cytomegalovirus, according to the listing, were 150 to 200 TCR beta chains. The sole available immune exposure information was CMV serostatus. HLA alleles were associated with around 17,000 TCR beta sequences in a later analysis at 0.05 false discovery rate.

In the PCR, 60 Vbeta and 13 Jbeta primers were used. Profiled with immunoSEQ multiplex PCR; TCRdb holds only in-frame clones, not every one. The table includes 120,000 to 150,000 clones, over 75% detected once. The chain couples TRBV5-4 to TRBJ1-4; weak D call: TRBD1 (5 bases). This clonotype originated in a woman under 40 in good health and CMV-seronegative. Material: PBMCs. In nucleotides, the CDR3 is TGTGCCAGCAGCCCGGGGGGGACTAATGAAAAACTGTTTTTT. Translated, it gives CASSPGGTNEKLFF.